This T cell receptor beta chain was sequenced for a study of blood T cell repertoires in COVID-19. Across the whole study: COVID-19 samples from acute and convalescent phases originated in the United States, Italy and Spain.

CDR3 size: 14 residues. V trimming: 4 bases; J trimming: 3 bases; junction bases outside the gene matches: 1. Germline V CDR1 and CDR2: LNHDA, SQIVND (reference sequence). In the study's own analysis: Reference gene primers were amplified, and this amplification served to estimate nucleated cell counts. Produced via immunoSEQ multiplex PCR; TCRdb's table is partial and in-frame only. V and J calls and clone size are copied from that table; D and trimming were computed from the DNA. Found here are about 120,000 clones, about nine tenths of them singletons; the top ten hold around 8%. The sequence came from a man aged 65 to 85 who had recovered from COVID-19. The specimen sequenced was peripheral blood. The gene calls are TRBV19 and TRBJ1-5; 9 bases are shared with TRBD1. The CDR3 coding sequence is TGTGCCAGTAGTAGGGACAGGGTCAATCAGCCCCAGCATTTT. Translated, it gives CASSRDRVNQPQHF.